These 16 T cell receptor beta chains came from one sample sequenced in a study of identifying expanded T cells in peripheral blood. Assay used: immunoSEQ multiplex PCR; TCRdb lists only in-frame clones, some missing. This sample has roughly 90,000 clones, with more than 75% found just once. Sequenced sample: blood. These receptors were collected from a person between 18 and 75 years old in good health.

The chain employs TRBV7-6 and TRBJ1-4; D is undetermined. V shed 5 bases and J shed 0 bases, with 10 bases lying between them. This CDR3 has 15 amino acids. Germline loops: CDR1 SGHVS, CDR2 FNYEAQ. The CDR3 sequence: CASSPSFSTNEKLFF. CDR3 DNA sequence: TGTGCCAGCAGCCCGTCTTTTTCAACTAATGAAAAACTGTTTTTT.

The J gene is TRBJ2-7, the V gene TRBV30; D perhaps matches TRBD2 (5 bases). This CDR3 region has 13 residues. With 5 bases removed from V and 4 bases from J, the gap between germline ends came to 15 bases. CDR1 and CDR2 (germline): GTSNPN, SVGIG (reference sequence). Here the CDR3 DNA reads TGTGCCTGGGCAACAAACGGCGGGTACGAGCAGTACTTC. Protein sequence: CAWATNGGYEQYF.

This chain links TRBV6-5 with TRBJ2-7; 12 bases are shared with TRBD1. Germline trimming cut 8 bases from V and 4 bases from J; bases unmatched to any gene: 6. Germline V gene lookup returns CDR1 MNHEY and CDR2 SVGAGI. The CDR3 runs 14 residues. CDR3 nucleotide sequence: TGTGCCAGCGCCCGGGACAGGGGGCTTTACGAGCAGTACTTC. Translation: CASARDRGLYEQYF.

The sample holds a few counts of this clone. V is TRBV6-6 and J is TRBJ2-7, with D tentatively TRBD1 (6 bases). CDR3 length equals 13 residues. Trimming removed 6 bases at V and 4 bases at J, with 13 bases between. Germline-derived CDR1 and CDR2 are MNHNY and SVGAGI (reference sequence). DNA for the CDR3: TGTGCCAGCAGACCCGGGACACCGTACGAGCAGTACTTC. It specifies CASRPGTPYEQYF.

The rearrangement links TRBV6-1 to TRBJ1-2; tentative D call: TRBD1 (6 bases). Germline lookup yields CDR1 MNHNS and CDR2 SASEGT. The germline V and J ends were trimmed by 2 bases and 2 bases, with 12 bases remaining between them. This CDR3 is 15 amino acids long. CDR3 in amino acids: CASSETGHRNYGYTF. In DNA form, the CDR3 reads TGTGCCAGCAGTGAAACGGGACATCGAAACTATGGCTACACCTTC.

This sequence joins TRBV19 and TRBJ2-2; 7 bases agree with TRBD1. Germline CDR1 reads LNHDA; CDR2 reads SQIVND (reference sequence). The V gene end was trimmed by 7 bases and the J gene end by 0 bases; junction bases not matched to a gene: 5. CDR3 length: 15 residues. DNA of the CDR3: TGTGCCAGTACCCTACAGGGGACGAACACCGGGGAGCTGTTTTTT. Amino acids: CASTLQGTNTGELFF.

This chain links TRBV11-2 with TRBJ1-2; 11 bases align to TRBD1. The CDR3 contains 15 residues. V lost 4 bases to trimming and J lost 4 bases; unmatched junction nucleotides: 5. Looked up from germline, CDR1 is SGHAT and CDR2 is FQNNGV. The CDR3 DNA follows: TGTGCCAGCAGCTCCAGGACAGGGGGCCTCTATGGCTACACCTTC. It codes for CASSSRTGGLYGYTF. Complete variable domain (other parts from reference TRBV11-2 and TRBJ1-2): EAGVAQSPRYKIIEKRQSVAFWCNPISGHATLYWYQQILGQGPKLLIQFQNNGVVDDSQLPKDRFSAERLKGVDSTLKIQPAKLEDSAVYLCASSSRTGGLYGYTFGSGTRLTVV.

This chain joins TRBV5-1 and TRBJ2-1, with 7 bases identical to TRBD1. The length of the CDR3 is 16 residues. CDR1 SGHRS and CDR2 YFSETQ come from the germline V gene. The V segment lost 1 base and the J segment 2 bases; nucleotides outside the gene matches: 6. This CDR3 reads CASSLTSGTAYNEQFF. DNA for the CDR3: TGCGCCAGCAGCTTGACGTCCGGGACAGCCTACAATGAGCAGTTCTTC.

This chain's CDR3 is CASSLGIHEELFF. In nucleotides, the CDR3 is TGTGCCAGCAGCTTAGGGATACATGAGGAGCTGTTTTTT. This chain joins TRBV7-6 and TRBJ2-2; D ambiguous. The CDR3 consists of 13 residues. CDR1 and CDR2 (germline): SGHVS, FNYEAQ. Trimming pared 1 base from V and 10 bases from J, leaving 10 bases between.

The V and J genes are TRBV6-5 and TRBJ1-2, with 8 bases fitting TRBD1. Germline V lookup: CDR1 MNHEY, CDR2 SVGAGI. V was pared by 0 bases and J by 6 bases, with 3 bases of the junction left unmatched. This CDR3 has 14 residues. This CDR3 is CASSYSTTGDGYTF. The CDR3 nucleotides are TGTGCCAGCAGTTACTCGACGACAGGGGATGGCTACACCTTC.

The chain employs TRBV5-5 and TRBJ1-1; D is uncertain. The germline gives CDR1 SGHKS, CDR2 YYEKEE (reference sequence). The V end lost 0 bases, the J end lost 0 bases, and 12 bases lay between the germline ends. This CDR3 is 16 amino acids long. In DNA form, the CDR3 reads TGTGCCAGCAGCTTGGTTCGTGGGTTAATGAACACTGAAGCTTTCTTT. Residues: CASSLVRGLMNTEAFF.

The chain is built from TRBV10-2 and TRBJ2-2; weak D call: TRBD2 (7 bases). The germline V and J ends were trimmed by 2 bases and 5 bases, with 12 bases remaining between them. This CDR3 is built from 15 residues. Germline CDR1 reads WSHSY; CDR2 reads SAAADI. The CDR3 reads CASSEGGGRTGELFF. The CDR3 DNA sequence: TGCGCCAGCAGTGAGGGGGGGGGCCGAACCGGGGAGCTGTTTTTT.

The V gene is TRBV19, the J gene TRBJ1-4, with TRBD1 as a possible D gene (5 bases). The germline V gene has CDR1 LNHDA and CDR2 SQIVND (reference sequence). CDR3 length equals 16 residues. The ends were cut back, 3 bases at V and 8 bases at J, with 19 bases in the middle. For the CDR3, the DNA is TGTGCCAGTAGTATCGGTGGCCGGGGGAGAGGCGAAAAACTGTTTTTT. Its protein product is CASSIGGRGRGEKLFF.

The chain joins TRBV6-5 to TRBJ1-4; D is uncertain. This CDR3 is 14 amino acids long. Germline values: CDR1 MNHEY, CDR2 SVGAGI. V dropped 5 bases and J dropped 4 bases, with 11 bases sitting between them. CDR3 in DNA: TGTGCCAGCAGTAGAACAGCTGTTAATGAAAAACTGTTTTTT. Its protein product is CASSRTAVNEKLFF.

The V gene is TRBV28, the J gene TRBJ2-7; no clear D gene. Germline V gene sequence: CDR1 MDHEN, CDR2 SYDVKM. V gave up 9 bases and J gave up 5 bases, with 11 bases separating them. This CDR3 has 11 amino acids. The chain's CDR3 is CASNGGNEQYF. The CDR3 DNA follows: TGTGCCAGTAATGGTGGGAACGAGCAGTACTTC.

The chain employs TRBV7-2 and TRBJ2-7; perhaps TRBD1 as D (6 bases). Germline CDR1 is SGHTA and CDR2 is FQGNSA. The CDR3 is made up of 14 amino acids. Trimming removed 4 bases from V and 5 bases from J, with 15 bases in between. The CDR3 region has the DNA TGTGCCAGCAGCTATTCTCGGACAGCGGACGAGCAGTACTTC. Translating gives CASSYSRTADEQYF.